This entry concerns a single T cell receptor (beta chain). The antigen remains unidentified. The sample is drawn from a study of lymphopenia after photon versus proton radiotherapy. Study-level points and caveats: Better survival with proton therapy was suggested as possible, not demonstrated. After lymphocyte nadir, photon-treated repertoires showed oligoclonal expansion, especially CD8+ Temra.

Data came from immunoSEQ multiplex PCR; TCRdb stores just in-frame clones and leaves some out. The sample holds around 70,000 clones; approximately 90% are singletons and the top ten take around 2.6%. CDR3 length equals 16 residues. V lost 4 bases to trimming and J lost 9 bases, with 20 bases between them. CDR1 and CDR2 from the germline V gene are SGHRS and YFSETQ. The source material was peripheral blood, sampled from a patient treated with photon-based radiotherapy. The V gene is TRBV5-1, the J gene TRBJ1-6; D perhaps matches TRBD1 (6 bases). This receptor was identified in a woman in her 70s with pancreatic cancer. CDR3 bases: TGCGCCAGCAGCGCCCCAGCGGCCGGAGGGGGTTCACCCCTCCACTTT. Protein product: CASSAPAAGGGSPLHF.